The rows below give T cell receptor beta chains drawn from one sample of a study of cytomegalovirus exposure and HLA in healthy donors. TCRdb's copy holds only in-frame clones and misses some; the assay was immunoSEQ multiplex PCR. This table has 180,000 or so clones, 75% to 80% appearing once. The sequenced sample was PBMCs. These TCRs come from a man aged 50 to 59 in good health and CMV-seropositive. Each CDR3 is given with its conserved first and last residue.

j_call v_call cdr3_aa
TRBJ1-2 TRBV7-2 CASSLAGAGGYTF
TRBJ2-5 TRBV28 CASSLGGPRGETQYF
TRBJ2-5 TRBV27 CASSFSSGGQETQYF
TRBJ2-2 TRBV5-1 CASSLAFDRRSTGELFF
TRBJ2-5 TRBV9 CASSGRTGQGVTETQYF
TRBJ2-1 TRBV27 CASALRTSGGSYNEQFF
TRBJ2-7 TRBV7-9 CASKQVQVSEQYF
TRBJ2-1 TRBV7-2 CASSLDGTKGGQFF
TRBJ1-2 TRBV4-1 CASSQRHDRYYGYTF
TRBJ2-5 TRBV13 CASSLTSGVGETQYF
TRBJ2-1 TRBV19 CASSNLRGARGDEEFF
TRBJ1-6 TRBV7-2 CASSPSRGLGSPLHF
TRBJ2-7 TRBV7-6 CASSLGPGQETYEQYF
TRBJ2-5 TRBV28 CASSLVSPGGAWETQYF
TRBJ2-1 TRBV2 CASRDIDLWQFF
TRBJ1-1 TRBV30 CAWSTGDETTEAFF
TRBJ1-2 TRBV6-4 CASSPTDRVLDGYTF
TRBJ2-2 TRBV19 CASIDIPNTGELFF
TRBJ2-1 TRBV7-9 CASSLAGAREQFF
TRBJ1-4 TRBV9 CASSVGGQGNEKLFF
TRBJ1-1 TRBV4-1 CASSQDRTEAFF
TRBJ1-5 TRBV4-1 CASSHPNRGGRSNQPQHF
TRBJ1-2 TRBV4-2 CASSPGLGRGANYGYTF
TRBJ2-3 TRBV5-1 CASGPGQSTDTQYF
TRBJ1-1 TRBV5-1 CASSLGASGGPNTEAFF
TRBJ2-5 TRBV4-2 CASSLKRGDQETQYF
TRBJ1-6 TRBV6-6 CASSLLNSPLHF
TRBJ2-1 TRBV6-1 CASSVQGAIYNEQFF
TRBJ2-7 TRBV4-1 CASSLLEGLAGLREQYF
TRBJ2-3 TRBV7-3 CASSLIVSSTDTQYF
TRBJ1-2 TRBV7-9 CASSLSGLEGYGYTF
TRBJ2-7 TRBV9 CASSLGWDRSYEQYF
TRBJ1-6 TRBV7-8 CASSSGQASPLHF
TRBJ2-3 TRBV5-1 CASSFTSGDDTQYF
TRBJ2-7 TRBV6-1 CASRKLAGEFYEQYF
TRBJ2-3 TRBV23-1 CASSQGRDRDSDTQYF
TRBJ1-1 TRBV9 CASSPRDTWGAFF
TRBJ1-3 TRBV7-9 CSSSLVPGEHGNTIYF
TRBJ2-3 TRBV6-4 CASRGQLGDTQYF
TRBJ2-5 TRBV27 CASSLFFGQRETQYF
TRBJ2-5 TRBV18 CASSKGLRETQYF
TRBJ2-2 TRBV11-1 CASSFGGMNGELFF